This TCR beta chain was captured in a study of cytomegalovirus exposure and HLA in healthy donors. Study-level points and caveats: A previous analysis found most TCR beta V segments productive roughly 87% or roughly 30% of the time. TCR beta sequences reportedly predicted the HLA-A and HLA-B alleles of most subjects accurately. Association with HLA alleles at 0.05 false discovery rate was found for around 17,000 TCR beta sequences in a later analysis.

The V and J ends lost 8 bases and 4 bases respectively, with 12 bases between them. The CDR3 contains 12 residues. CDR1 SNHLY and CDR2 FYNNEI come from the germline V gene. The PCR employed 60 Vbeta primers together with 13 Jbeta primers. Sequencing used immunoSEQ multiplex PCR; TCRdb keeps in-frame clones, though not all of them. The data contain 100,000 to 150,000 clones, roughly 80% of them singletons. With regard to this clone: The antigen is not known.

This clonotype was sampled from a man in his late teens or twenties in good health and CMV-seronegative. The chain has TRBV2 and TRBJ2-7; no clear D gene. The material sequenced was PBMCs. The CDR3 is CASGRHIYEQYF. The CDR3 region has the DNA TGTGCCAGCGGAAGACACATTTACGAGCAGTACTTC.